The sequence of this T cell receptor (beta chain) was determined in a study of T cell responses to AZD1222 COVID-19 vaccine. Profiled with immunoSEQ multiplex PCR; TCRdb holds only in-frame clones, not every one. The sample includes 55,000 to 65,000 clones, around 85% of them seen just once. This clone was seen more than once but under ten times. Antigen unknown. Study findings and constraints: Distributed over spike, vaccine-associated CD4 TCRs predominated at 160-218 and 743-854.

The CDR3 has 13 residues. CDR1 is SGHRS and CDR2 is YFSETQ in the germline V gene. V was cut by 0 bases and J by 5 bases, with 9 bases left in between. This sequence originates from an adult in good health. Source: peripheral blood, taken on day 0 of AZD1222 vaccination. The chain combines TRBV5-1 with TRBJ2-7; D uncertain. The CDR3 is CASSLARSDEQYF. As DNA, the CDR3 is TGCGCCAGCAGCTTGGCCCGTTCGGACGAGCAGTACTTC.